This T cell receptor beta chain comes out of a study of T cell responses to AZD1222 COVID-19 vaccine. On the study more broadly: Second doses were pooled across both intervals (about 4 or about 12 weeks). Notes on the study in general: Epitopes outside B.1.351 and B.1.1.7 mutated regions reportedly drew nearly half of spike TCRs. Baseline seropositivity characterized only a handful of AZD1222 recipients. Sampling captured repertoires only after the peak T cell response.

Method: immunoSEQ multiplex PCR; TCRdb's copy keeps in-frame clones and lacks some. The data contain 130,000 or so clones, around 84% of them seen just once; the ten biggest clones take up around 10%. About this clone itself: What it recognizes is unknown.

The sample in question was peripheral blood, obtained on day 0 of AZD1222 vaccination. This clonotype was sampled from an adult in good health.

The CDR3 spells CASSPRQDSPTSSWVARKYF. The CDR3 region has the DNA TGTGCCAGCTCACCTAGACAGGACTCCCCTACGAGCAGTTGGGTTGCGAGGAAGTACTTC. The chain couples TRBV18 to TRBJ2-7, with D possibly matching TRBD1 (6 bases). The CDR3 runs to 20 residues. V lost 3 bases and J lost 11, with 38 bases in between. The germline gives CDR1 KGHSH, CDR2 LQKENI. Variable domain in full (rest from reference TRBV18 and TRBJ2-7): NAGVMQNPRHLVRRRGQEARLRCSPMKGHSHVYWYRQLPEEGLKFMVYLQKENIIDESGMPKERFSAEFPKEGPSILRIQQVVRGDSAAYFCASSPRQDSPTSSWVARKYFGPGTRLTVT.